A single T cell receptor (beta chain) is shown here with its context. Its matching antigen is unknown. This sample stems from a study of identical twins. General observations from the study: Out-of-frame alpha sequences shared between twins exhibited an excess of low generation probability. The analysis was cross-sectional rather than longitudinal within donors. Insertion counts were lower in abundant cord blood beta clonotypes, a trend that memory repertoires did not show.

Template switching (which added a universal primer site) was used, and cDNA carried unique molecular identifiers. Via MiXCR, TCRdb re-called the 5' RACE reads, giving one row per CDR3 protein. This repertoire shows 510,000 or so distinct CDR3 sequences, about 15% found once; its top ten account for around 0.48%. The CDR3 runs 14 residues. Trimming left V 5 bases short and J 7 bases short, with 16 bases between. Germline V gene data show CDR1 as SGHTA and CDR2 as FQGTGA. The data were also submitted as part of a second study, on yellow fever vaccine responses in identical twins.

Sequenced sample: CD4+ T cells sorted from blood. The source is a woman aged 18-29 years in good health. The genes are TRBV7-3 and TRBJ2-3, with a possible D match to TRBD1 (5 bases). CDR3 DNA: TGTGCCAGCAGCCTAAGCTTGGCGGACAATACGCAGTATTTT. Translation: CASSLSLADNTQYF.